The T cell receptor beta chain described here comes from a study of CD8+ T cells in alopecia areata. Reverse transcribed after extraction, RNA yielded cDNA as the sequencing template. Assay: immunoSEQ multiplex PCR; the TCRdb copy retains only in-frame clones and omits some. The sample yields 150,000 to 200,000 clones, around 54% seen once. Whole-study results and caveats: Alphabeta T cells residing in normal skin are also sequenced in scalp samples.

Trimming cost V 4 bases and J 6 bases; bases outside gene matches: 5. The CDR3 extends over 15 amino acids. Germline V gene lookup returns CDR1 SGDLS and CDR2 YYNGEE. This clone has just a few counts. Its antigen is currently unknown. Sequencing was performed on CD4+ T cells sorted from blood. The chain joins TRBV9 to TRBJ2-1; 12 bases are a match to TRBD2. The receptor's source is a human donor in good health. CDR3 sequence: CASSTRTSGTNEQFF. Written as DNA, the CDR3 is TGTGCCAGCAGCACGCGGACTAGCGGGACCAATGAGCAGTTCTTC.